Shown below are 18 T cell receptor beta chains from a single sample sequenced in a study of shared clonotypes between healthy human individuals. The assay was immunoSEQ multiplex PCR, and TCRdb's table has in-frame clones only and misses some. Of about 340,000 clones in the sample, around 67% were seen once. The sequenced sample consisted of memory CD4+ T cells sorted from blood. Subset here: CD45RA-negative fraction. The receptor set was obtained from a man aged 25-45 years in good health.

The sample holds a few counts of this clone. The chain recombines TRBV10-1 with TRBJ2-2; D unclear. The CDR3 totals 13 residues. Germline V gene sequence: CDR1 WNHNN, CDR2 SYGVQD (reference sequence). V dropped 9 bases and J dropped 3 bases, with 11 bases sitting between them. This chain's CDR3 is CASRPDYTGELFF. In DNA, the CDR3 is TGCGCCAGTCGGCCAGACTACACCGGGGAGCTGTTTTTT.

This chain uses TRBV14 with TRBJ1-1; D is ambiguous. Germline CDR1 and CDR2: SGHDN and FVKESK. V dropped 0 bases and J dropped 6 bases, with 11 bases sitting between them. This CDR3 contains 14 residues. CDR3 nucleotides: TGTGCCAGCAGCCAAGAGGGGAGTGGGGCTGAAGCTTTCTTT. Residues: CASSQEGSGAEAFF.

The genes are TRBV13 and TRBJ1-2, with D possibly TRBD1 on 6 matching bases. Looked up from germline, CDR1 is PRHDT and CDR2 is FYEKMQ (reference sequence). The germline V and J ends were trimmed by 3 bases and 3 bases, with 14 bases remaining between them. The CDR3 spans 15 residues. CDR3: CASSLDKGQYYGYTF. Written as DNA, the CDR3 is TGTGCCAGCAGCTTGGACAAGGGACAATACTATGGCTACACCTTC.

This clone showed up many times. The chain couples TRBV6-5 to TRBJ2-1; 9 nucleotides line up with TRBD2. The CDR3 is made up of 14 amino acids. Germline CDR1 and CDR2: MNHEY and SVGAGI. V shed 2 bases and J 5 bases; nucleotides not matched to a gene: 1. The CDR3 reads CASSYEREDNEQFF. The CDR3 region has the DNA TGTGCCAGCAGTTACGAGCGGGAGGACAATGAGCAGTTCTTC.

This clone was counted once. The rearrangement links TRBV15 to TRBJ1-4; tentative D call: TRBD1 (6 bases). Germline CDR1 and CDR2: LNHNV and YYDKDF (reference sequence). The V end lost 1 base, the J end lost 4 bases, and 10 bases lay between the germline ends. CDR3 size: 15 residues. As DNA, the CDR3 is TGTGCCACCAGCAGAGGTGGGGGCAATAATGAAAAACTGTTTTTT. Translating it yields CATSRGGGNNEKLFF. Filled out from reference TRBV15 and TRBJ1-4, the complete variable domain reads DAMVIQNPRYQVTQFGKPVTLSCSQTLNHNVMYWYQQKSSQAPKLLFHYYDKDFNNEADTPDNFQSRRPNTSFCFLDIRSPGLGDTAMYLCATSRGGGNNEKLFFGSGTQLSVL.

The V call is TRBV25-1, the J call TRBJ2-3; maybe TRBD1 (6 bases). Germline V gene data show CDR1 as MGHDK and CDR2 as SYGVNS. The CDR3 loop spans 15 amino acids. Trimming shortened V by 8 bases and J by 2 bases, and 17 bases separated the two germline ends. The CDR3 region has the DNA TGTGCCAGCGGGCCAGGGGCGCCCCTCACAGATACGCAGTATTTT. Translation gives CASGPGAPLTDTQYF.

The V and J genes are TRBV18 and TRBJ2-3; D possibly corresponds to TRBD2 (6 bases). V lost 4 bases and J lost 10, with 21 bases in between. Germline V lookup: CDR1 KGHSH, CDR2 LQKENI. CDR3 length: 15 residues. The CDR3 here is CASSHDWGVDTSQYF. Written as DNA, the CDR3 is TGTGCCAGCTCACATGACTGGGGGGTAGACACATCGCAGTATTTT. The full variable domain, with the rest looked up from reference TRBV18 and TRBJ2-3, is NAGVMQNPRHLVRRRGQEARLRCSPMKGHSHVYWYRQLPEEGLKFMVYLQKENIIDESGMPKERFSAEFPKEGPSILRIQQVVRGDSAAYFCASSHDWGVDTSQYFGPGTRLTVL.

This rearrangement joins TRBV6-1 to TRBJ1-1; no firm D call. This CDR3 spans 12 amino acids. V gave up 2 bases and J gave up 6 bases, with 7 bases separating them. Germline V CDR1 and CDR2: MNHNS, SASEGT. The CDR3 bases are TGTGCCAGCAGTGAACCCCTGTCTGAAGCTTTCTTT. This translates into CASSEPLSEAFF.

The chain employs TRBV5-6 and TRBJ2-2; 13 bases line up with TRBD2. The ends lost 3 bases at V and 7 bases at J; junction bases unmatched: 12. Germline CDR1 and CDR2: SGHDT and YYEEEE. The CDR3 has 18 amino acids. CDR3: CASSSEPGLAGRSGELFF. The CDR3 nucleotides are TGTGCCAGCAGCTCAGAACCGGGACTAGCGGGACGTAGCGGGGAGCTGTTTTTT.

The rearrangement joins TRBV5-1 to TRBJ2-1; 8 nucleotides match TRBD1. The CDR3 is made up of 15 amino acids. With V trimmed by 3 bases and J by 7 bases, 9 bases remained unmatched. Germline V CDR1 and CDR2: SGHRS, YFSETQ. CDR3 bases: TGCGCCAGCAGCTCGCAGGGGACAGGAGCAAATGAGCAGTTCTTC. Its translation: CASSSQGTGANEQFF.

This clone has just a few counts. V usage is TRBV5-1 and J usage is TRBJ2-3; D is ambiguous. Trimming cost V 4 bases and J 5 bases, with 5 bases left between them. The CDR3 is made up of 11 amino acids. Germline loops: CDR1 SGHRS, CDR2 YFSETQ. CDR3 bases: TGCGCCAGCAGCGATTTAGATACGCAGTATTTT. Translated, it gives CASSDLDTQYF.

This chain connects TRBV15 to TRBJ2-2, with D perhaps TRBD2 (5 bases). The CDR3 loop spans 14 amino acids. Per the germline V gene, CDR1 is LNHNV and CDR2 is YYDKDF (reference sequence). V lost 6 bases, J lost 6 bases, and 14 bases lay in between. CDR3 DNA: TGTGCCACCAGTTTGGGAGCGGCGGCCGGGGAGCTGTTTTTT. This codes for CATSLGAAAGELFF.

The chain uses TRBV20-1 and TRBJ2-1, with a possible D match to TRBD1 (6 bases). Germline CDR1 and CDR2: DFQATT and SNEGSKA (reference sequence). This CDR3 is 11 amino acids long. V shed 5 bases and J shed 9 bases, with 11 bases lying between them. CDR3: CSAFTGREQFF. DNA for the CDR3: TGCAGTGCTTTCACAGGGCGTGAGCAGTTCTTC.

The chain joins TRBV23-1 to TRBJ2-1, with D hard to call. TRBV23-1 is an ORF, with its function uncertain. The CDR3 spans 19 residues. Trimming cost V 4 bases and J 15 bases, with 37 bases left between them. This chain's CDR3 is CASSPPFSLGWPHPDGRFF. The DNA for the CDR3 is TGCGCCAGCAGTCCCCCCTTTAGTCTAGGTTGGCCCCATCCAGACGGTAGGTTCTTC.

A few counts support this clone. The V call is TRBV27, the J call TRBJ2-1; TRBD1 might be the D (6 bases). Trimming took off 5 bases at V and 8 bases at J, with 16 bases between the two ends. There are 14 residues in the CDR3. CDR1 MNHEY and CDR2 SMNVEV come from the germline V gene (reference sequence). The CDR3 coding sequence is TGTGCCAGCAGTAACCAGGGGTTTTTCTATGAGCAGTTCTTC. Translating gives CASSNQGFFYEQFF.

The V gene is TRBV7-2, the J gene TRBJ2-1, with a possible D match to TRBD2 (6 bases). The V gene lost 4 bases and the J gene lost 7 bases, with 20 bases spanning the gap. Germline V gene lookup returns CDR1 SGHTA and CDR2 FQGNSA. The CDR3 covers 16 residues. CDR3 DNA sequence: TGTGCCAGCAGCTCCCCGGGACTGACATACCTAAATGAGCAGTTCTTC. Residues: CASSSPGLTYLNEQFF.

This clone was detected many times. V is TRBV25-1 and J is TRBJ1-2; tentative D call: TRBD1 (6 bases). CDR3 length: 13 residues. Trimming pared 5 bases from V and 5 bases from J, leaving 12 bases between. Germline V CDR1 and CDR2: MGHDK, SYGVNS. CDR3: CASSPGTNYGYTF. In nucleotides, the CDR3 is TGTGCCAGCAGTCCCGGGACAAATTATGGCTACACCTTC.

The rearrangement joins TRBV25-1 to TRBJ1-3, with TRBD1 matching over 7 bases. This CDR3 region has 15 residues. Trimming removed 3 bases from V and 2 bases from J; junction bases left unmatched: 4. The V gene's germline CDR1 is MGHDK and CDR2 SYGVNS. CDR3 DNA sequence: TGTGCCAGCAGTGATCGGACAGGACCTGGAAACACCATATATTTT. Its protein is CASSDRTGPGNTIYF.